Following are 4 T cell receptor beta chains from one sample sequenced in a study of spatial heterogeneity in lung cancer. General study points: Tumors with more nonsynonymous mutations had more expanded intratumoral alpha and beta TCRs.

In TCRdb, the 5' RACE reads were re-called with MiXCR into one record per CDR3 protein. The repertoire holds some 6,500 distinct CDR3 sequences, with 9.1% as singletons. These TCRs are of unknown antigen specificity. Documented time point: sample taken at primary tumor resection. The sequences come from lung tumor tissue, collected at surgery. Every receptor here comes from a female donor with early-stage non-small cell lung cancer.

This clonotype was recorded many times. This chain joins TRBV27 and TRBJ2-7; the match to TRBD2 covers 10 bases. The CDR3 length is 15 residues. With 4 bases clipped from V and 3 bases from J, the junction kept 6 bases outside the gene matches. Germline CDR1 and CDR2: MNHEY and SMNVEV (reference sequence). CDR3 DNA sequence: TGTGCCAGCAGTTCTGAAGCGGGGGGGTTCTACGAGCAGTACTTC. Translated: CASSSEAGGFYEQYF.

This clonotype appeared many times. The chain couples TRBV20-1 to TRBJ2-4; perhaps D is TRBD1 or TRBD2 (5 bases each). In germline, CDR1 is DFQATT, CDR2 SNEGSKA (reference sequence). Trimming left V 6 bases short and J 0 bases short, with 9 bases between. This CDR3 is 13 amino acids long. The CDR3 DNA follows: TGCAGTGCCTGGGGGATAGCCAAAAACATTCAGTACTTC. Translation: CSAWGIAKNIQYF.

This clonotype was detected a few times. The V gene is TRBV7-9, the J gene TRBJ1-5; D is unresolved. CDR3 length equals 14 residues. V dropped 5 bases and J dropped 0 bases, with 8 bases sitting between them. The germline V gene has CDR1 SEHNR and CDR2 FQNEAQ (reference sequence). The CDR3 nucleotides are TGTGCCAGCAGCCAATCCTATAGCAATCAGCCCCAGCATTTT. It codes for CASSQSYSNQPQHF. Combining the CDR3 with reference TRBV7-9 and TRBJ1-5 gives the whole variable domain DTGVSQNPRHKITKRGQNVTFRCDPISEHNRLYWYRQTLGQGPEFLTYFQNEAQLEKSRLLSDRFSAERPKGSFSTLEIQRTEQGDSAMYLCASSQSYSNQPQHFGDGTRLSIL.

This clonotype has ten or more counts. The CDR3 region is CASSSRTGRNEQFF. The CDR3 coding sequence is TGTGCCAGCAGTTCCCGGACAGGGAGGAATGAGCAGTTCTTC. The rearrangement joins TRBV27 to TRBJ2-1; 8 bases agree with TRBD1. CDR1 is MNHEY, CDR2 SMNVEV, per germline (reference sequence). CDR3 length equals 14 residues. Trimming took 4 bases from V and 7 from J; bases not matched to a gene: 6.